The source of this T cell receptor (beta chain) is a study of beta chain features in type 1 diabetes. CDR1 SGHTA and CDR2 FQGNSA come from the germline V gene. The CDR3 covers 14 residues. With 2 bases clipped from V and 2 bases from J, the junction kept 3 bases outside the gene matches. The sequenced template was cDNA made from the entire isolated RNA. The method was immunoSEQ multiplex PCR; TCRdb's version includes in-frame clones alone and lacks a portion of them. The profile shows about 450,000 clones, about an eighth of them singletons. The chain combines TRBV7-2 with TRBJ2-7; 7 bases line up with TRBD2. This clonotype was obtained from a young woman in good health. The sequenced sample was naive CD4+ T cells from blood. In DNA, the CDR3 is TGTGCCAGCAGCTTAACGGGGGGAGCCTACGAGCAGTACTTC. Translated, it gives CASSLTGGAYEQYF. Filled out from reference TRBV7-2 and TRBJ2-7, the complete variable domain reads GAGVSQSPSNKVTEKGKDVELRCDPISGHTALYWYRQSLGQGLEFLIYFQGNSAPDKSGLPSDRFSAERTGGSVSTLTIQRTQQEDSAVYLCASSLTGGAYEQYFGPGTRLTVT.